The 15 T cell receptor beta chains presented below share a single source sample, sequenced in a study of blood T cells in healthy people across ages. For the second PCR, which ran for about 6 to 11 cycles, a sample-barcoded 5' primer and a J-beta primer mix were used. From the 5' RACE reads, TCRdb called clonotypes with MiXCR, one entry per CDR3 protein. This table has 870,000 or so distinct CDR3 sequences, more than 25% appearing once. The source material was blood. These receptors originate from an elderly woman in good health.

Worth noting for this clonotype: Relative to the germline gene, one junction end is altered; a read error may explain this. The rearrangement joins TRBV20-1 to TRBJ1-6; 8 nucleotides agree with TRBD1. From germline, CDR1 is DFQATT and CDR2 SNEGSKA (reference sequence). This CDR3 has 14 residues. For the CDR3, the DNA is TGCCGTGCTAGAGATGTGGGACAGGTTTCACCCCTCCACTTT. The encoded protein is CRARDVGQVSPLHF.

This clonotype was picked up many times. V usage is TRBV6-2 or TRBV6-3 and J usage is TRBJ2-7; D gene ambiguous. Deletions cut 2 bases from V and 3 bases from J, with 11 bases between. Germline V CDR1 and CDR2: MNHEY, SVGEGT. The CDR3 runs to 14 residues. CDR3 sequence (DNA): TGTGCCAGCAGTTACAATCCTTTAGTCTACGAGCAGTACTTC. Translation: CASSYNPLVYEQYF.

The chain has TRBV20-1 and TRBJ2-5, with a weak D call TRBD1 (6 bases). Trimming pared 0 bases from V and 4 bases from J, leaving 18 bases between. There are 16 residues in the CDR3. CDR1 is DFQATT and CDR2 is SNEGSKA in the germline V gene (reference sequence). The CDR3 coding sequence is TGCAGTGCTAGAGATATTAGGCAGGGGAAGGGAGAGACCCAGTACTTC. It translates to CSARDIRQGKGETQYF.

This clonotype showed up many times. The chain employs TRBV7-2 and TRBJ1-2; 9 bases are shared with TRBD1. V lost 5 bases and J lost 4; bases outside the gene matches: 8. The germline CDR1 and CDR2 sequences are SGHTA and FQGNSA. The CDR3 length is 15 residues. Written as DNA, the CDR3 is TGTGCCAGCAGCGAACGGACAGGGGAAGGCTATGGCTACACCTTC. Translation gives CASSERTGEGYGYTF.

This clonotype was detected only a few times. The V gene is TRBV5-1, the J gene TRBJ1-1, with a weak D call TRBD1 (6 bases). The germline V gene has CDR1 SGHRS and CDR2 YFSETQ. Trimming pared 4 bases from V and 4 bases from J, leaving 20 bases between. The CDR3 extends over 16 amino acids. The CDR3 is CASSPHLGGGTTEAFF. Written as DNA, the CDR3 is TGCGCCAGCAGCCCCCACTTAGGGGGAGGCACCACTGAAGCTTTCTTT.

This clonotype was found a few times. The chain uses TRBV18 and TRBJ2-3; perhaps TRBD2 as D (5 bases). Looked up from germline, CDR1 is KGHSH and CDR2 is LQKENI. V lost 2 bases, J lost 4 bases, and 7 bases lay in between. The CDR3 length is 13 residues. CDR3 coding DNA: TGTGCCAGCTCACCAAAGGACTCAGATACGCAGTATTTT. It encodes CASSPKDSDTQYF.

The chain couples TRBV12-3 or TRBV12-4 to TRBJ2-3; 10 bases line up with TRBD1. V was pared by 5 bases and J by 6 bases, with 11 bases of the junction left unmatched. The CDR3 is made up of 16 amino acids. CDR3 sequence (DNA): TGTGCCAGCAGTCCCAGCCGGGACAGGGGAGGCGATACGCAGTATTTT. As protein: CASSPSRDRGGDTQYF.

This clonotype came up a few times. The chain employs TRBV12-3 or TRBV12-4 and TRBJ2-7, with a tentative D call TRBD2 (6 bases). V was shortened by 3 bases and J by 6 bases, with 9 bases between the two germline ends. The CDR3 contains 12 residues. The CDR3 is CASSFGGVEQYF. CDR3 nucleotides: TGTGCCAGCAGTTTTGGAGGGGTCGAGCAGTACTTC.

This clonotype appeared many times. The chain is built from TRBV6-2 or TRBV6-3 and TRBJ2-5, with D perhaps TRBD1 (6 bases). V was trimmed by 7 bases and J by 4 bases, leaving 19 bases between them. The CDR3 is 15 residues long. Germline V gene sequence: CDR1 MNHEY, CDR2 SVGEGT. This CDR3 reads CASKIQGRGRETQYF. CDR3 coding DNA: TGTGCCAGCAAAATACAGGGAAGGGGAAGAGAGACCCAGTACTTC.

This clonotype was counted at least ten times. The chain carries TRBV29-1 and TRBJ1-1, with no clear D. V dropped 4 bases and J dropped 1 base, with 10 bases sitting between them. This CDR3 region has 13 residues. In germline, CDR1 is SQVTM, CDR2 ANQGSEA. This CDR3 reads CSVGTVENTEAFF. The CDR3 bases are TGCAGCGTTGGAACAGTAGAGAACACTGAAGCTTTCTTT.

This clonotype was detected once. This sequence may be a read error, since a much larger clone differs from it by one base. The rearrangement uses TRBV9 and TRBJ1-5; 7 nucleotides agree with TRBD1. Germline trimming cut 6 bases from V and 5 bases from J; bases unmatched to any gene: 8. The germline CDR1 and CDR2 sequences are SGDLS and YYNGEE. The CDR3 runs to 14 residues. The CDR3 DNA sequence: TGTGCCAGCAACCGACAGGGTTACGATCAGCCCCAGCATTTT. Translation gives CASNRQGYDQPQHF.

The chain joins TRBV29-1 to TRBJ2-1, with 7 bases identical to TRBD1. After removal of 7 bases from V and 6 bases from J, the junction contained 6 bases not matched to a gene. Germline CDR1 reads SQVTM; CDR2 reads ANQGSEA. The CDR3 totals 12 residues. The CDR3 nucleotides read TGCAGCGAAACGGACAGGCGCAATGAGCAGTTCTTC. Protein product: CSETDRRNEQFF.

As regards this clonotype: One end of the junction is discordant with germline, which a read error may explain. The rearrangement joins TRBV5-1 to TRBJ1-1; D is unresolved. Looked up from germline, CDR1 is SGHRS and CDR2 is YFSETQ. The CDR3 sequence is 19 residues long. CDR3 DNA: TGCGCCAGCAGCTCTGGGTGGGGTGAGAGACGAAAAATGAACGCTGAAGCTTTCTTT. Amino acids: CASSSGWGERRKMNAEAFF.

This sequence joins TRBV6-6 and TRBJ2-3, with TRBD2 matching over 10 bases. Germline lookup yields CDR1 MNHNY and CDR2 SVGAGI (reference sequence). Trimming cost V 5 bases and J 1 base; bases outside gene matches: 6. This CDR3 is 16 amino acids long. CDR3 sequence: CASSRASGGRTDTQYF. In nucleotides, the CDR3 is TGTGCCAGCAGTCGTGCTAGCGGGGGTCGCACAGATACGCAGTATTTT.

Many counts were recorded for this clonotype. This chain uses TRBV20-1 with TRBJ1-5; TRBD1 matches at 8 bases. Germline values: CDR1 DFQATT, CDR2 SNEGSKA (reference sequence). CDR3 size: 13 residues. The junction had 5 bases not matched to a gene; V was cut back by 6 bases and J by 4 bases. The CDR3: CSAPRGQNQPQHF. CDR3 nucleotide sequence: TGCAGTGCCCCCAGGGGGCAAAATCAGCCCCAGCATTTT.